This T cell receptor beta chain was profiled in a study of CD8+CD57+ T cells in acquired aplastic anemia. General study results and limits: Around 30 sequences, all CD8+ CDR3, were shared between patients and controls.

This clonotype came up many times. Its target is unknown. Selection for sequencing was limited to patients who had shown CD8+CD57+ cell expansion by flow cytometry. Genomic DNA provided the template from which TCR beta VDJ and CDR3 profiles were obtained. From the reads, TCRdb called clonotypes with MiXCR, one entry per CDR3 protein. The sample carries 250,000 to 350,000 distinct CDR3 sequences, under 60% recorded once. CDR3 length: 14 residues. V dropped 5 bases and J dropped 2; count of bases not matched to a gene: 5. Germline CDR1 and CDR2: MNHNY and SVGAGI (reference sequence). This rearrangement joins TRBV6-6 to TRBJ1-1, with 7 bases lining up with TRBD1. Sequenced input: sorted CD4+, CD8+, or CD8+CD57+ T cells (not recorded which) from PBMCs. This clonotype was obtained from a human donor with aplastic anemia. As DNA, the CDR3 is TGTGCCAGCAGTGCCCAGGGGGTTAACACTGAAGCTTTCTTT. Residues: CASSAQGVNTEAFF.